The 17 T cell receptor beta chains below come from one sample, sequenced in a study of T cells in Graves' hyperthyroidism and ophthalmopathy. From RNA transcripts, TCR beta CDR3 regions were amplified. The TCR CDR3 was amplified in a first-round RT-PCR using the HTBI primer set. A single record per CDR3 protein comes from TCRdb applying MiXCR to the multiplex PCR reads. The sample holds more than 250,000 distinct CDR3 sequences, about 15% seen once. Specimen: blood. These receptors all come from a woman in her fifties or sixties with Graves' hyperthyroidism that later progressed to Graves' ophthalmopathy.

There are many counts of this clonotype. The V call is TRBV2, the J call TRBJ2-7, with 11 positions matching TRBD1. CDR1 and CDR2 (germline): SNHLY, FYNNEI. J lost 2 bases, V lost 8 bases, and 11 bases had no gene match. The CDR3 is 16 residues long. Here the CDR3 reads CASGYPGQGGTYEQYF. CDR3 coding DNA: TGTGCCAGCGGCTACCCGGGACAGGGGGGCACCTACGAGCAGTACTTC.

The chain combines TRBV12-3 or TRBV12-4 with TRBJ1-1; D is unresolved. The CDR3 runs to 13 residues. V gave up 7 bases and J gave up 2 bases, with 11 bases separating them. The CDR3 nucleotides are TGTGCCAGCATGCGGGGAGCAAACACTGAAGCTTTCTTT. Residues: CASMRGANTEAFF.

Sample share makes this clonotype medium-sized. The rearrangement links TRBV2 to TRBJ1-1; no reliable D call. The germline V and J ends were trimmed by 5 bases and 1 base, with 11 bases remaining between them. Germline CDR1 reads SNHLY; CDR2 reads FYNNEI. This CDR3 region has 14 residues. CDR3 bases: TGTGCCAGCAGTCTCCTGGGGTCGAACACTGAAGCTTTCTTT. Residues: CASSLLGSNTEAFF.

As regards this clonotype: Possible read error: a much larger clone is one base away. This sequence joins TRBV3-1 and TRBJ1-2; D possibly corresponds to TRBD1 (6 bases). Germline V gene sequence: CDR1 LGHDT, CDR2 YNNKEL (reference sequence). The CDR3 is 13 amino acids. CDR3 loop: CASSQDSFYDYTF. For the CDR3, the DNA is TGTGCCAGCAGCCAGGACAGTTTCTATGACTACACCTTC. Full variable domain (outside the CDR3, taken from reference TRBV3-1 and TRBJ1-2): DTAVSQTPKYLVTQMGNDKSIKCEQNLGHDTMYWYKQDSKKFLKIMFSYNNKELIINETVPNRFSPKSPDKAHLNLHINSLELGDSAVYFCASSQDSFYDYTFGSGTRLTVV.

This chain connects TRBV4-1 to TRBJ1-1, with D possibly TRBD1 on 6 matching bases. Germline CDR1 MGHRA, CDR2 YSYEKL. The CDR3 totals 14 residues. V lost 4 bases to trimming and J lost 5 bases, with 14 bases between them. The chain's CDR3 is CASSLESRGTEAFF. The CDR3 DNA reads TGCGCCAGCAGCCTGGAGTCGAGGGGGACTGAAGCTTTCTTT.

This clonotype was counted at least ten times. The V and J genes are TRBV15 and TRBJ2-7, with D perhaps matching TRBD1 (5 bases). The ends were cut back, 3 bases at V and 2 bases at J, with 11 bases in the middle. Germline CDR1 is LNHNV and CDR2 is YYDKDF (reference sequence). The CDR3 covers 14 residues. The CDR3 region is CATSSGQFTYEQYF. The CDR3 bases are TGTGCCACCAGCAGCGGACAATTCACCTACGAGCAGTACTTC.

This clonotype has at least ten counts. The CDR3, as DNA: TGCGCCAGCAGCTCGGGGACGCCGAACACCGGGGAGCTGTTTTTT. Protein product: CASSSGTPNTGELFF. The V call is TRBV5-1, the J call TRBJ2-2, with D perhaps assigned TRBD1 or TRBD2 (5 bases each). Germline V lookup: CDR1 SGHRS, CDR2 YFSETQ. The CDR3 spans 15 residues. Trimming stripped 3 bases from V and 0 bases from J, with 9 bases between.

At least ten counts were recorded for this clonotype. The chain has TRBV28 and TRBJ1-6, with TRBD1 matching over 8 bases. Per germline, CDR1 MDHEN and CDR2 SYDVKM. The J segment lost 6 bases and the V segment lost 4 bases, leaving 5 bases of the junction unmatched. The CDR3 covers 15 residues. DNA of the CDR3: TGTGCCAGCAGTTCCCGGGACAGGAGTAATTCACCCCTCCACTTT. It yields the protein CASSSRDRSNSPLHF.

This chain links TRBV19 with TRBJ2-7; TRBD2 is a possible D gene (5 bases). Deletions cut 3 bases from V and 7 bases from J, with 25 bases between. There are 17 residues in the CDR3. Germline V gene lookup returns CDR1 LNHDA and CDR2 SQIVND (reference sequence). The chain's CDR3 is CASSISFSAGPMGEQYF. CDR3 sequence (DNA): TGTGCCAGTAGTATCAGTTTTTCGGCGGGCCCAATGGGGGAGCAGTACTTC.

The J gene is TRBJ2-5, the V gene TRBV12-3 or TRBV12-4; D perhaps matches TRBD2 (5 bases). Trimming left V 11 bases short and J 4 bases short, with 17 bases between. CDR3 size: 13 residues. The CDR3 sequence is CAVSGRGGETQYF. As DNA, the CDR3 is TGTGCCGTGAGCGGCAGAGGTGGAGAGACCCAGTACTTC.

This clonotype was counted many times. This chain joins TRBV28 and TRBJ1-2; the D gene is possibly TRBD1 (6 bases). The CDR3 has 13 residues. Germline V lookup: CDR1 MDHEN, CDR2 SYDVKM. V was clipped by 5 bases and J by 4 bases, with 11 bases between them. The DNA of the CDR3 is TGTGCCAGCAGTCCCGGGGGGCTCTATGGCTACACCTTC. It is translated as CASSPGGLYGYTF.

This clonotype occurred many times. The CDR3 DNA follows: TGTGCCACCAGTGACTCCTCTCCGCCTTACGAGCAGTACTTC. The encoded protein is CATSDSSPPYEQYF. The genes are TRBV24-1 and TRBJ2-7; the D is unclear. With 4 bases removed from V and 4 bases from J, the gap between germline ends came to 13 bases. Germline V gene lookup returns CDR1 KGHDR and CDR2 SFDVKD. The CDR3 is made up of 14 amino acids.

This clonotype was found many times. The V and J genes are TRBV7-9 and TRBJ1-1; D might be TRBD1 (5 bases). The V end lost 0 bases, the J end lost 5 bases, and 7 bases lay between the germline ends. Germline V gene lookup returns CDR1 SEHNR and CDR2 FQNEAQ (reference sequence). The length of the CDR3 is 13 residues. The CDR3 DNA sequence: TGTGCCAGCAGCTTAGCGGGGGAAACTGAAGCTTTCTTT. Residues: CASSLAGETEAFF.

Of note for this clonotype: A read error may be the cause here, since a much bigger clone is one base away. The CDR3 ends on some other residue instead of the conserved phenylalanine or tryptophan, so this is likely a read error. This chain joins TRBV27 and TRBJ2-7; D gene unclear. Trimming cost V 4 bases and J 2 bases, with 6 bases left between them. The CDR3 is 12 amino acids. Germline CDR1 MNHEY, CDR2 SMNVEV (reference sequence). CDR3 in DNA: TGTGCCAGCAGTTCGCAAACCTACGAGCAGTACCTC. Residues: CASSSQTYEQYL.

The chain joins TRBV20-1 to TRBJ1-2, with 7 positions matching TRBD1. Per the germline V gene, CDR1 is DFQATT and CDR2 is SNEGSKA (reference sequence). There are 17 residues in the CDR3. After removal of 1 base from V and 4 bases from J, the junction contained 15 bases not matched to a gene. DNA of the CDR3: TGCAGTGCTAGAGCCCACGAGGGGGCTAGCGGGAGCTATGGCTACACCTTC. Translation: CSARAHEGASGSYGYTF.

This rearrangement joins TRBV20-1 to TRBJ2-7, with D possibly matching TRBD2 (6 bases). Trimming took off 7 bases at V and 0 bases at J, with 19 bases between the two ends. This CDR3 has 15 residues. Germline values: CDR1 DFQATT, CDR2 SNEGSKA (reference sequence). The CDR3 nucleotides are TGCAGTGGGGACGGGTGGGCGGGAAGCTCCTACGAGCAGTACTTC. It encodes CSGDGWAGSSYEQYF.

This clonotype was found many times. The chain uses TRBV13 and TRBJ1-3; a weak D match, TRBD1 (6 bases). The V end lost 1 base, the J end lost 4 bases, and 11 bases lay between the germline ends. The CDR3 has 15 amino acids. Germline-derived CDR1 and CDR2 are PRHDT and FYEKMQ (reference sequence). The CDR3 DNA reads TGTGCCAGCAGCTTAGCACAGGGTTCGGGAAACACCATATATTTT. It codes for CASSLAQGSGNTIYF.